This T cell receptor beta chain appears in the sequencing data of a study of blood T cell repertoires in COVID-19. Followed longitudinally, the Seattle patients had been enrolled during active infection. Sequenced by immunoSEQ multiplex PCR; TCRdb stores in-frame clones only, minus some. The table shows almost 250,000 clones, with more than 70% occurring only once. Trimming stripped 1 base from V and 5 bases from J, with 17 bases between. The CDR3 is made up of 16 amino acids. Germline CDR1 reads SGHTA; CDR2 reads FQGNSA. Sequencing input: peripheral blood. The clonotype originates from a woman of 80 years or more with COVID-19, enrolled during active disease. This sequence joins TRBV7-2 and TRBJ1-1; possibly TRBD1 for D (5 bases). The CDR3 nucleotides read TGTGCCAGCAGCTTAGTTATGGGGGTAGGGACTACTGAAGCTTTCTTT. Protein product: CASSLVMGVGTTEAFF.